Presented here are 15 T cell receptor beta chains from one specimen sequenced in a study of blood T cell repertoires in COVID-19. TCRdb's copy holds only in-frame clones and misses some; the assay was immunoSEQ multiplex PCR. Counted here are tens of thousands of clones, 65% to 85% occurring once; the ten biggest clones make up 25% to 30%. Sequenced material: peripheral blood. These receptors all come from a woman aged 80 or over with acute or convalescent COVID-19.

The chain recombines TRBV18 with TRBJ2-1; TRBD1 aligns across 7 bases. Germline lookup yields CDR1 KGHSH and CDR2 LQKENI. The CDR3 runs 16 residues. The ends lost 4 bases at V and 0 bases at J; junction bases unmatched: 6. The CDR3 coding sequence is TGTGCCAGCTCACGGGGACAGCACAGCTCCTACAATGAGCAGTTCTTC. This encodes CASSRGQHSSYNEQFF. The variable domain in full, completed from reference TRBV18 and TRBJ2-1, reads NAGVMQNPRHLVRRRGQEARLRCSPMKGHSHVYWYRQLPEEGLKFMVYLQKENIIDESGMPKERFSAEFPKEGPSILRIQQVVRGDSAAYFCASSRGQHSSYNEQFFGPGTRLTVL.

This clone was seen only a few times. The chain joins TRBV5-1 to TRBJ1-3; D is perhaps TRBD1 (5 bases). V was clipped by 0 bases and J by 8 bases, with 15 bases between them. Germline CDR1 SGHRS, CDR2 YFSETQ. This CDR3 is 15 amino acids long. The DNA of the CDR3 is TGCGCCAGCAGCTTGGGGGGGAATTCGGGAGACACCATATATTTT. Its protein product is CASSLGGNSGDTIYF.

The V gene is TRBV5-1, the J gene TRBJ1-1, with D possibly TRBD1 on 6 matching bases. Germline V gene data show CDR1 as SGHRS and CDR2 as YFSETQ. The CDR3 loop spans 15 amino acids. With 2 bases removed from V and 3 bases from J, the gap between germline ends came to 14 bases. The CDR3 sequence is CASSFAGARDTEAFF. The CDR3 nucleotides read TGCGCCAGCAGCTTTGCGGGGGCAAGGGACACTGAAGCTTTCTTT. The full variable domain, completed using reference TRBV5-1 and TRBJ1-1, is KAGVTQTPRYLIKTRGQQVTLSCSPISGHRSVSWYQQTPGQGLQFLFEYFSETQRNKGNFPGRFSGRQFSNSRSEMNVSTLELGDSALYLCASSFAGARDTEAFFGQGTRLTVV.

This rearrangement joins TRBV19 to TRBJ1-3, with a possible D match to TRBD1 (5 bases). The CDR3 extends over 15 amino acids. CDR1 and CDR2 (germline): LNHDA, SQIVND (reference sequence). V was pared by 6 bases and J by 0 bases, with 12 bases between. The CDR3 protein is CASRPGHYSGNTIYF. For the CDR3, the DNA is TGTGCCAGTAGGCCAGGGCACTACTCTGGAAACACCATATATTTT. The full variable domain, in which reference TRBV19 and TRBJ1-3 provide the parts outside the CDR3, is DGGITQSPKYLFRKEGQNVTLSCEQNLNHDAMYWYRQDPGQGLRLIYYSQIVNDFQKGDIAEGYSVSREKKESFPLTVTSAQKNPTAFYLCASRPGHYSGNTIYFGEGSWLTVV.

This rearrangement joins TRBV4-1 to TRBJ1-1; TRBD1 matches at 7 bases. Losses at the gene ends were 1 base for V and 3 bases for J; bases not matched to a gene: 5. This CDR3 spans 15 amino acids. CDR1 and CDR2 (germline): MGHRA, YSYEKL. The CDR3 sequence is CASSQVPGGYTEAFF. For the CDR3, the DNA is TGCGCCAGCAGCCAAGTTCCAGGGGGTTACACTGAAGCTTTCTTT.

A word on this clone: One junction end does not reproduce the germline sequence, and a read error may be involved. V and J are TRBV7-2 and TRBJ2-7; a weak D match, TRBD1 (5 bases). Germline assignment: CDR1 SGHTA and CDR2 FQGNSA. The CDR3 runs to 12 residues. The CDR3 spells CASSLSLGHQNF. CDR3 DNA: TGTGCCAGCAGCCTTTCCCTAGGACACCAGAACTTC.

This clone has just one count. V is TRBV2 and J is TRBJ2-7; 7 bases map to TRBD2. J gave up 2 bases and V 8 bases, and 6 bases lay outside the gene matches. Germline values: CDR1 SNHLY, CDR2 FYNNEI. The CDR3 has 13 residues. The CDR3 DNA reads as TGTGCCAGCGTGGCGGGAGATACCTACGAGCAGTACTTC. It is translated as CASVAGDTYEQYF.

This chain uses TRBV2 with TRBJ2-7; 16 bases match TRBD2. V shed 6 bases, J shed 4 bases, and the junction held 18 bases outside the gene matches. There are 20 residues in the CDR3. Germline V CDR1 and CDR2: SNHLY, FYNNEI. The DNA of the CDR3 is TGTGCCAGCAGCCGAATTAGCCCCCCGGGACTAGCGGGAGGGCCGTACGAGCAGTACTTC. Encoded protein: CASSRISPPGLAGGPYEQYF.

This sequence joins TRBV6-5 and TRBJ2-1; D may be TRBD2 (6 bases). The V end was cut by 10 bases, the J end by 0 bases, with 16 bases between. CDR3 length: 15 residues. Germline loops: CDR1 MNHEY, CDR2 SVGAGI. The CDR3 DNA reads TGTGCCACATCTCCTAGCGAGAGCTCCTACAATGAGCAGTTCTTC. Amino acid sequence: CATSPSESSYNEQFF.

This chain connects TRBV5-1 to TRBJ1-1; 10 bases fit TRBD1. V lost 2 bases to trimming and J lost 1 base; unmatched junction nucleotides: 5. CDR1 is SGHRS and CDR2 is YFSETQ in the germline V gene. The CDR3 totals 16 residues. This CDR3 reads CASSLTGTGANTEAFF. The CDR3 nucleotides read TGCGCCAGCAGCTTAACCGGGACAGGGGCGAACACTGAAGCTTTCTTT.

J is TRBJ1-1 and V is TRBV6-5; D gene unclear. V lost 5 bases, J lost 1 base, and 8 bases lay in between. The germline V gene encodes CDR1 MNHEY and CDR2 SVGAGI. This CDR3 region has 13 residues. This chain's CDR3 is CASSTLQNTEAFF. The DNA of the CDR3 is TGTGCCAGCAGTACCTTACAGAACACTGAAGCTTTCTTT.

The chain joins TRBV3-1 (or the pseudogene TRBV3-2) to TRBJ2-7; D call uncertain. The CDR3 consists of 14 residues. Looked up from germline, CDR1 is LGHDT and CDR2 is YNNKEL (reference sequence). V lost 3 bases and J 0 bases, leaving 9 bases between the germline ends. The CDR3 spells CASSQASGSYEQYF. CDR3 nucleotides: TGTGCCAGCAGCCAGGCGTCGGGCTCCTACGAGCAGTACTTC.

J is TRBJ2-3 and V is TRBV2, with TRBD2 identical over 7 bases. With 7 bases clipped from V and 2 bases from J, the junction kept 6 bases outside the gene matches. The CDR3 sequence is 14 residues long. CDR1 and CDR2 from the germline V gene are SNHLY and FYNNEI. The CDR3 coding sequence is TGTGCCAGCACGACTAGCAGAAACACAGATACGCAGTATTTT. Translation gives CASTTSRNTDTQYF.

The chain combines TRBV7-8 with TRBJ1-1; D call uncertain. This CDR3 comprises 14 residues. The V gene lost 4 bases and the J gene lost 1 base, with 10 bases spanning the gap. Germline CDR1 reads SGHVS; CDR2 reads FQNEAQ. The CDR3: CASSSTRGNTEAFF. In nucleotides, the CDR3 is TGTGCCAGCAGCTCGACGAGAGGGAACACTGAAGCTTTCTTT.

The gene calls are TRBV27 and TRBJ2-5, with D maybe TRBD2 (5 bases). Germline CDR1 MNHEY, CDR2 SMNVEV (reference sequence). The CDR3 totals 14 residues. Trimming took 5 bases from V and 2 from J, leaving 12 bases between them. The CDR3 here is CASSPRTRQETQYF. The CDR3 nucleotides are TGTGCCAGCAGTCCCCGGACTCGTCAAGAGACCCAGTACTTC.